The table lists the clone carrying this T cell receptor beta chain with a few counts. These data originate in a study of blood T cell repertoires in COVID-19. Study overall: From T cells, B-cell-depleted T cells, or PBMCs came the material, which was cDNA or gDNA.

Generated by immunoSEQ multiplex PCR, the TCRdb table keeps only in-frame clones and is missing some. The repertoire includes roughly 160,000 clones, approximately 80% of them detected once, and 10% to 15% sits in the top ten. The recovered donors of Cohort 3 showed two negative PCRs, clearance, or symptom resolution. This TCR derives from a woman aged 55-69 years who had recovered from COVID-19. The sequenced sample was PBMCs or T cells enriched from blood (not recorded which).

The CDR3 DNA is TGTGCCAGTAGCCCCAACACAGGCGGAAGCAATCAGCCCCAGCATTTT. This translates into CASSPNTGGSNQPQHF. The V and J genes are TRBV19 and TRBJ1-5; D is possibly TRBD1 (5 bases). The CDR3 covers 16 residues. V dropped 6 bases and J dropped 1 base, with 16 bases sitting between them. In germline, CDR1 is LNHDA, CDR2 SQIVND (reference sequence).